This entry concerns a single TCR beta chain. What this receptor recognizes is not known. It has no much larger one-base neighbor in the sample; base qualities were not kept. The CDR3, from cysteine to phenylalanine, totals 17 residues. Only the CDR3 portion is preserved as DNA: 51 bases, with reading frame beginning at the first base. Germline trimming: 1 base from V, 3 bases from J; junction bases outside gene matches: 11. The CDR1 and CDR2 encoded by the germline V gene are SGHDT and YYEEEE. The data belong to a study of shared clonotypes between healthy human individuals (dated by TCRdb to 2020 to 2021). The study in broad terms: The cohort comprised two women and a few men aged 18 to 49 years. For each donor, CD4 naive and CD4 memory were each run on three plates, CD8 naive on two plates, and CD8 memory on one plate. Blood TCR repertoires of five healthy adults were deeply sequenced to estimate repertoire size and the extent of clonotype sharing between individuals. Libraries were prepared and TCR repertoires were sequenced by different laboratories using diverse techniques, in order to increase sequencing depth and limit assay-specific biases. Between about 0.85 and 8.9 billion PBMCs per donor were obtained by leukapheresis. What the work shows at the level of the full study, not this receptor alone: Pairwise subsampling indicated that sequencing depth was expected to affect the degree of clonotype sharing among donors. Naive subsets generally had larger estimated clonotype richness than memory subsets did. Clonotypes shared by all four sorted-subset donors showed higher generation probabilities than non-shared clonotypes. Incomplete sequencing was indicated by rarefaction of sorted-subset datasets, despite the large sequencing depth. Only blood was sampled, and tissue TCR repertoires likely differ from those in blood. Because the study included a small number of donors, the genetic and exposure-history diversity represented was limited. When several donors were compared, the shared fraction of clonotypes was about 5% for naive CD4, roughly 3.4% for naive CD8, more than 2% for memory CD4, and 0.35% to 0.4% for memory CD8.

The donors were healthy, HIV-negative adults who had no recently reported acute infections or vaccinations. All donors were Caucasian adults living in Nashville, Tennessee, USA. CD4+ T cells were enriched by magnetic negative selection; naive cells were then positively selected on CD45RA, and the negative fraction formed the memory subset. After blood collection by leukapheresis, PBMCs were isolated using Ficoll-Histopaque density gradient centrifugation and then cryopreserved in the vapor phase of liquid nitrogen. Purity and quantity of every magnetically sorted T cell population were checked by analytical flow cytometry. Genomic DNA was isolated from each sorted fraction and quantified by UV absorbance on a Nanodrop 2000c. Using the deep immunoSEQ assay, TCR CDR3 regions were amplified from genomic DNA by multiplex PCR. Extracted genomic DNA from each cell subset was spread evenly across all wells of several immunoSEQ 96-well plates, with each plate serving as a replicate. For sorted subsets, approximately 210 ng genomic DNA, equal to 25,000 to 35,000 T cell genomes, was loaded into each replicate PCR. Purified libraries were measured with a Qubit 3.0 fluorometer, size-checked on a Bioanalyzer 2100, and measured again with the KAPA Library Quantification kit. Each immunoSEQ 96-well plate was sequenced on its own single-read 150-cycle Illumina NextSeq 550 flow cell. The source study handled its data this way. The immunoSEQ output contained only junctional sequences without quality scores, so filtering could not match that applied to full-length reads. To assign V/J genes and CDR3, sequences were annotated using PyIR, a Python wrapper for IgBLAST v1.9, with IMGT germline references. Reads were filtered out if the reads had weak V/J assignments (E-value above 1e-6), no CDR3, stop codons, out-of-frame junctions, or ambiguous translated residues. V3J clonotypes were defined as sequences sharing the same inferred V gene, J gene, and CDR3 amino acid sequence. The percentage overlap between two repertoires was calculated by dividing the number of shared unique clonotypes by the size of the smaller repertoire. Three approaches were used to assess repertoire richness: RTK rarefaction, the Chao1 estimator, and Recon v2.1 estimates of unobserved clonotypes. Generation probabilities for all TCRbeta clonotypes obtained by the gDNA method from several donors were computed using OLGA. The clones in this table, taken by TCRdb from immuneACCESS, are in-frame only. Not every clone is retained; where verified, under half of the shortfall comes from an unresolved V gene, and the cause of the rest is unknown. That table gives V, J and clone size, and the DNA gave D and trimming. This sample holds 2 million to 3 million clones; more than 85% were observed only once. About 0.34% of the sample lies in the top ten.

The TCR originated in a man aged 18 to 29 in good health. Some clones in this sample may be carry-over from other donors' samples. The sequenced sample consisted of naive CD4+ T cells from PBMCs. The sample's cell subset or site label is to be understood as: CD45RA+ positively selected. Recombination joined TRBV5-6 with TRBJ1-1, and 8 junction bases match TRBD1. The nucleotides read TGTGCCAGCAGCTTGTACCTTGCAGGGGGCTATGACACTGAAGCTTTCTTT. Its product reads: CASSLYLAGGYDTEAFF.